This TCR beta chain was documented in a study of OX40 agonist ivuxolimab in advanced cancers. At the level of the study: Recorded diagnoses for dose-escalation patients were hepatocellular carcinoma, melanoma, renal cell or head and neck cancer.

Data came from immunoSEQ multiplex PCR; TCRdb stores just in-frame clones and leaves some out. The table records approximately 21,000 clones, about 80% of them present only once. This CDR3 has 16 residues. With 6 bases removed from V and 2 bases from J, the gap between germline ends came to 17 bases. CDR1 and CDR2 from the germline V gene are SGHAT and FQNNGV. The genes are TRBV11-2 and TRBJ2-1, with D unresolved. Sequenced here: CD4+ or CD8+ T cells sorted from blood, sampled in a trial of the OX40 agonist ivuxolimab. The clonotype was recovered from an adult with an advanced solid tumor such as melanoma, head and neck, liver or kidney cancer. CDR3 residues: CASRVGSATAYNEQFF. CDR3 coding DNA: TGTGCCAGCAGGGTCGGATCAGCTACCGCCTACAATGAGCAGTTCTTC. Based on the CDR3 plus reference TRBV11-2 and TRBJ2-1, the full variable domain is EAGVAQSPRYKIIEKRQSVAFWCNPISGHATLYWYQQILGQGPKLLIQFQNNGVVDDSQLPKDRFSAERLKGVDSTLKIQPAKLEDSAVYLCASRVGSATAYNEQFFGPGTRLTVL.